These 27 T cell receptor beta chains share one sample of origin, sequenced in a study of cytotoxic CD8 clonotypes in ibrutinib-treated CLL (dated by TCRdb to the early 2020s). The library was built by means of the immunoSEQ multiplex PCR assay. TCRdb re-hosts the immuneACCESS table, in-frame sequences only. Its copies lack some clones; in the studies checked, an unresolved V gene accounts for under half of them, and the cause for the rest is not known. This sample has 150,000 or so clones in its table, and approximately 81% of those were observed once. The biggest ten clones account for 9.5% to 15% of the sample. What the time point label conveys for this sample: more than 10 months on ibrutinib. Source: PBMCs, taken after 12 months of ibrutinib treatment. The receptors here all came from a human donor with chronic lymphocytic leukemia.

This chain joins TRBV7-9 and TRBJ1-1; TRBD1 might be the D (5 bases). The germline V and J ends were trimmed by 5 bases and 4 bases, with 11 bases remaining between them. From germline, CDR1 is SEHNR and CDR2 FQNEAQ (reference sequence). This CDR3 region has 13 residues. CDR3 in DNA: TGTGCCAGCAGCCGGAGTGGGGGCACTGAAGCTTTCTTT. Translated, it gives CASSRSGGTEAFF.

CDR3 sequence (DNA): TGTGCCAGCAGTGACGGGACTAGCGGCCGGCGATGGCAGTACTTC. This encodes CASSDGTSGRRWQYF. The gene calls are TRBV25-1 and TRBJ2-5; 11 bases align to TRBD2. The trim removed 3 bases at V and 11 bases at J, leaving 11 bases unmatched. Germline V gene lookup returns CDR1 MGHDK and CDR2 SYGVNS. The CDR3 spans 15 residues.

The chain is built from TRBV5-4 and TRBJ2-1; weak D call: TRBD2 (5 bases). Trimming shortened V by 0 bases and J by 12 bases, and 10 bases separated the two germline ends. Looked up from germline, CDR1 is SGHNT and CDR2 is YYREEE (reference sequence). CDR3 length: 12 residues. The CDR3 loop reads CASSLARDLQFF. Here the CDR3 DNA reads TGTGCCAGCAGCTTGGCGAGGGATCTGCAGTTCTTC.

This rearrangement joins TRBV30 to TRBJ1-2; 7 bases align to TRBD1. Unmatched junction bases numbered 10, after V lost 3 bases and J lost 6 bases. Germline CDR1 is GTSNPN and CDR2 is SVGIG (reference sequence). This CDR3 has 14 amino acids. The chain's CDR3 is CAWRIPGQFDGYTF. In nucleotides, the CDR3 is TGTGCCTGGAGAATACCGGGACAGTTCGATGGCTACACCTTC.

This chain links TRBV28 with TRBJ2-7; D gene unclear. Trimming cost V 3 bases and J 1 base, with 10 bases left between them. Germline V lookup: CDR1 MDHEN, CDR2 SYDVKM. This CDR3 comprises 14 residues. The CDR3 nucleotides are TGTGCCAGCAGTTTCCGACGGATATCCTACGAGCAGTACTTC. The encoded protein is CASSFRRISYEQYF.

This clone turned up a few times. V gene TRBV7-9 combines with J gene TRBJ2-3; unclear D gene. The CDR3 contains 15 residues. The germline gives CDR1 SEHNR, CDR2 FQNEAQ (reference sequence). V was clipped by 4 bases and J by 1 base, with 12 bases between them. Here the CDR3 reads CASSSRFDGTDTQYF. The CDR3 DNA reads TGTGCCAGCAGCTCAAGATTCGATGGCACAGATACGCAGTATTTT.

This clone was detected a few times. The chain combines TRBV5-4 with TRBJ1-3; weak D call: TRBD1 (5 bases). Trimming removed 0 bases from V and 4 bases from J, with 8 bases in between. The CDR3 is 14 residues long. From germline, CDR1 is SGHNT and CDR2 YYREEE (reference sequence). CDR3 sequence reads: CASSLVGEGNTIYF. The CDR3 bases are TGTGCCAGCAGCTTGGTGGGGGAAGGAAACACCATATATTTT.

The chain uses TRBV28 and TRBJ2-3; TRBD2 agrees at 7 bases. The CDR3 contains 16 residues. The V and J ends lost 7 bases and 1 base, in that order; junction bases with no gene match: 11. Per the germline V gene, CDR1 is MDHEN and CDR2 is SYDVKM. The CDR3: CASTLGRGSGTDTQYF. The CDR3 nucleotides are TGTGCCAGCACCCTGGGGCGGGGGTCGGGCACAGATACGCAGTATTTT.

The CDR3 protein is CASSQDKGTGDANYGYTF. The CDR3 coding sequence is TGCGCCAGCAGCCAAGATAAAGGGACAGGGGATGCTAACTATGGCTACACCTTC. This chain connects TRBV4-1 to TRBJ1-2, with 10 nucleotides matching TRBD1. The V and J ends lost 0 bases and 0 bases, in that order; junction bases with no gene match: 7. From germline, CDR1 is MGHRA and CDR2 YSYEKL. The CDR3 extends over 18 amino acids.

Here the CDR3 DNA reads TGTGCCAGCAGACACGGGACACCTTTTGGGGCCAACGTCCTGACTTTC. Translated: CASRHGTPFGANVLTF. The V and J genes are TRBV5-4 and TRBJ2-6; tentatively, D is TRBD1 (6 bases). Germline values: CDR1 SGHNT, CDR2 YYREEE (reference sequence). Trimming removed 5 bases at V and 3 bases at J, with 15 bases between. The CDR3 totals 16 residues.

The chain combines TRBV30 with TRBJ1-3; no clear D gene. Germline V gene sequence: CDR1 GTSNPN, CDR2 SVGIG (reference sequence). The CDR3 loop spans 15 amino acids. V was clipped by 4 bases and J by 0 bases, with 13 bases between them. The CDR3 protein is CAWKSGRYSGNTIYF. In nucleotides, the CDR3 is TGTGCCTGGAAATCAGGCAGATACTCTGGAAACACCATATATTTT.

The chain links TRBV6-1 to TRBJ2-7; TRBD1 matches at 9 bases. Germline V lookup: CDR1 MNHNS, CDR2 SASEGT. V lost 0 bases, J lost 1 base, and 4 bases stayed unmatched. This CDR3 comprises 16 residues. CDR3 residues: CASSEAMGQGSYEQYF. DNA for the CDR3: TGTGCCAGCAGTGAAGCGATGGGACAGGGTTCCTACGAGCAGTACTTC.

The chain joins TRBV7-4 to TRBJ2-7, with TRBD1 matching over 8 bases. V lost 4 bases to trimming and J lost 3 bases; unmatched junction nucleotides: 8. Germline assignment: CDR1 SGHVT and CDR2 SQSDAQ. The CDR3 has 15 amino acids. CDR3 in amino acids: CASSSDRVPLYEQYF. The CDR3 DNA follows: TGTGCCAGCAGCTCGGACAGGGTCCCTCTCTACGAGCAGTACTTC.

The chain carries TRBV4-1 and TRBJ2-2; no clear D. Germline V gene sequence: CDR1 MGHRA, CDR2 YSYEKL. Trimming pared 0 bases from V and 0 bases from J, leaving 5 bases between. The CDR3 loop spans 15 amino acids. The CDR3 nucleotides read TGCGCCAGCAGCCAAGAAACTTCGAACACCGGGGAGCTGTTTTTT. Its translation is CASSQETSNTGELFF.

The J gene is TRBJ2-7, the V gene TRBV27; TRBD1 might be the D (6 bases). The CDR3 runs to 14 residues. Germline V gene lookup returns CDR1 MNHEY and CDR2 SMNVEV (reference sequence). V lost 3 bases, J lost 3 bases, and 12 bases lay in between. The CDR3 is CASSFAGDIYEQYF. The CDR3 DNA reads TGTGCCAGCAGTTTTGCAGGGGACATCTACGAGCAGTACTTC.

The CDR3: CASSLYVDYGYTF. The DNA for the CDR3 is TGCGCCAGCAGCTTGTACGTGGATTATGGCTACACCTTC. The chain has TRBV5-1 and TRBJ1-2; D uncertain. The V and J ends lost 1 base and 5 bases respectively, with 9 bases between them. The CDR3 has 13 amino acids. The germline CDR1 and CDR2 sequences are SGHRS and YFSETQ.

The V gene is TRBV7-8, the J gene TRBJ2-2; tentatively, D is TRBD2 (5 bases). With 4 bases removed from V and 5 bases from J, the gap between germline ends came to 17 bases. Germline-derived CDR1 and CDR2 are SGHVS and FQNEAQ. This CDR3 spans 16 amino acids. CDR3 coding DNA: TGTGCCAGCAGCTCAGTAGAGCGGAGGTCGACCGGGGAGCTGTTTTTT. Protein product: CASSSVERRSTGELFF.

CDR3 in amino acids: CASSGGLAGGLYEQFF. The CDR3 nucleotides read TGTGCCAGCAGTGGGGGACTAGCGGGAGGGCTTTATGAGCAGTTCTTC. The chain couples TRBV6-1 to TRBJ2-1; 16 bases match TRBD2. This CDR3 region has 16 residues. Germline V lookup: CDR1 MNHNS, CDR2 SASEGT. The junction had 5 bases not matched to a gene; V was cut back by 4 bases and J by 8 bases.

The chain recombines TRBV9 with TRBJ2-1; the D call may be TRBD1 or TRBD2 (5 bases each). V lost 3 bases and J 5 bases, leaving 9 bases between the germline ends. This CDR3 region has 13 residues. Germline CDR1 reads SGDLS; CDR2 reads YYNGEE. The CDR3 bases are TGTGCCAGCAGCGCGGGACGCGACAATGAGCAGTTCTTC. It encodes CASSAGRDNEQFF. The entire variable domain, with the rest obtained from reference TRBV9 and TRBJ2-1, is as follows: DSGVTQTPKHLITATGQRVTLRCSPRSGDLSVYWYQQSLDQGLQFLIQYYNGEERAKGNILERFSAQQFPDLHSELNLSSLELGDSALYFCASSAGRDNEQFFGPGTRLTVL.

This clone has only a few counts. The rearrangement uses TRBV9 and TRBJ2-1; D might be TRBD2 (5 bases). There are 14 residues in the CDR3. Looked up from germline, CDR1 is SGDLS and CDR2 is YYNGEE. V lost 3 bases, J lost 9 bases, and 16 bases lay in between. This chain's CDR3 is CASSAPGVQREQFF. The CDR3, as DNA: TGTGCCAGCAGCGCCCCCGGGGTCCAGCGTGAGCAGTTCTTC.

The chain employs TRBV9 and TRBJ2-7, with TRBD1 matching over 12 bases. Germline CDR1 reads SGDLS; CDR2 reads YYNGEE. J lost 5 bases, V lost 1 base, and 10 bases had no gene match. The length of the CDR3 is 17 residues. CDR3 sequence (DNA): TGTGCCAGCAGCGTAACCGGGACAGGGGGCTCCAGGGACGAGCAGTACTTC. Its translation is CASSVTGTGGSRDEQYF.

The V gene is TRBV30, the J gene TRBJ2-3; D is perhaps TRBD1 (5 bases). The CDR3 is 13 amino acids. CDR1 is GTSNPN, CDR2 SVGIG, per germline (reference sequence). V was trimmed by 5 bases and J by 2 bases, leaving 11 bases between them. The CDR3 nucleotides are TGTGCCTGGGGGGCAGATTACACAGATACGCAGTATTTT. As protein: CAWGADYTDTQYF.

The chain recombines TRBV5-1 with TRBJ2-5; 7 nucleotides agree with TRBD2. CDR1 is SGHRS, CDR2 YFSETQ, per germline. The CDR3 totals 14 residues. V lost 4 bases, J lost 5 bases, and 8 bases stayed unmatched. The CDR3 reads CASSPVGGEETQYF. CDR3 nucleotide sequence: TGCGCCAGCAGCCCCGTGGGGGGGGAGGAGACCCAGTACTTC.

V is TRBV9 and J is TRBJ2-1; 13 nucleotides align to TRBD2. CDR1 is SGDLS, CDR2 YYNGEE, per germline. With 0 bases clipped from V and 10 bases from J, the junction kept 1 base outside the gene matches. This CDR3 is 14 amino acids long. CDR3 amino acids: CASSVVGLAGEQFF. The CDR3 nucleotides are TGTGCCAGCAGCGTAGTGGGACTAGCGGGAGAGCAGTTCTTC. Full variable domain (missing parts from reference TRBV9 and TRBJ2-1): DSGVTQTPKHLITATGQRVTLRCSPRSGDLSVYWYQQSLDQGLQFLIQYYNGEERAKGNILERFSAQQFPDLHSELNLSSLELGDSALYFCASSVVGLAGEQFFGPGTRLTVL.

The genes are TRBV7-2 and TRBJ2-3; D unclear. Germline V gene data show CDR1 as SGHTA and CDR2 as FQGNSA. V lost 5 bases, J lost 3 bases, and 9 bases lay in between. The CDR3 extends over 13 amino acids. For the CDR3, the DNA is TGTGCCAGCAGCCCGGTTGAAACAGATACGCAGTATTTT. Translated, it gives CASSPVETDTQYF.

This clone was seen only a few times. The rearrangement links TRBV19 to TRBJ1-4, with TRBD1 matching 10 bases. The J segment lost 5 bases and the V segment lost 4 bases, leaving 4 bases of the junction unmatched. CDR1 is LNHDA and CDR2 is SQIVND in the germline V gene (reference sequence). This CDR3 contains 15 residues. CDR3 sequence reads: CASSRTGGVNEKLFF. DNA for the CDR3: TGTGCCAGTAGTAGGACAGGGGGAGTAAATGAAAAACTGTTTTTT.

This rearrangement joins TRBV9 to TRBJ2-1; D remains ambiguous. The V gene's germline CDR1 is SGDLS and CDR2 YYNGEE. The CDR3 spans 14 residues. V was trimmed by 0 bases and J by 3 bases, leaving 7 bases between them. CDR3 sequence reads: CASSVARVYNEQFF. The CDR3 nucleotides are TGTGCCAGCAGCGTAGCTAGAGTCTACAATGAGCAGTTCTTC. The full variable domain, rest sourced from reference TRBV9 and TRBJ2-1, is DSGVTQTPKHLITATGQRVTLRCSPRSGDLSVYWYQQSLDQGLQFLIQYYNGEERAKGNILERFSAQQFPDLHSELNLSSLELGDSALYFCASSVARVYNEQFFGPGTRLTVL.